Below are 20 T cell receptor beta chains sequenced from a single sample in a study of identical twins. TCRdb reprocessed the 5' RACE reads with MiXCR, giving one entry per CDR3 protein. The sample records hundreds of thousands of distinct CDR3 sequences, approximately 9% being singletons. Specimen: memory (CD45RO+) T cells sorted from blood. These receptors were obtained from a woman between 18 and 29 years old in good health.

The chain employs TRBV7-2 and TRBJ1-1; perhaps TRBD1 as D (5 bases). V was shortened by 5 bases and J by 0 bases, with 13 bases between the two germline ends. This CDR3 spans 15 amino acids. CDR1 is SGHTA, CDR2 FQGNSA, per germline. The CDR3 DNA is TGTGCCAGCAGCACCCGGGACGGAATGAACACTGAAGCTTTCTTT. Translating it yields CASSTRDGMNTEAFF. Filled out from reference TRBV7-2 and TRBJ1-1, the complete variable domain reads GAGVSQSPSNKVTEKGKDVELRCDPISGHTALYWYRQSLGQGLEFLIYFQGNSAPDKSGLPSDRFSAERTGGSVSTLTIQRTQQEDSAVYLCASSTRDGMNTEAFFGQGTRLTVV.

This clonotype was counted between two and nine times. The chain uses TRBV12-3 or TRBV12-4 and TRBJ1-1; D gene uncertain. The CDR3 has 14 amino acids. Trimming shortened V by 6 bases and J by 2 bases, and 13 bases separated the two germline ends. The CDR3 reads CASRTGQSNTEAFF. DNA for the CDR3: TGTGCCAGCAGAACTGGGCAGTCTAACACTGAAGCTTTCTTT.

This clonotype was detected ten times or more. This chain links TRBV12-3 or TRBV12-4 with TRBJ2-7, with 10 bases matching TRBD1. V lost 6 bases and J lost 2; bases outside the gene matches: 7. This CDR3 region has 15 residues. The CDR3 loop reads CASRRRDRGPYEQYF. CDR3 nucleotide sequence: TGTGCCAGCAGAAGACGGGACAGGGGACCCTACGAGCAGTACTTC.

Only a few counts were recorded for this clonotype. The rearrangement links TRBV5-1 to TRBJ2-1; the D is unclear. CDR3 length: 13 amino acids. Trimming shortened V by 1 base and J by 0 bases, and 2 bases separated the two germline ends. CDR1 is SGHRS and CDR2 is YFSETQ in the germline V gene. The CDR3 DNA reads TGCGCCAGCAGCTTGTACTCCTACAATGAGCAGTTCTTC. Translating gives CASSLYSYNEQFF.

V usage is TRBV14 and J usage is TRBJ2-5; D perhaps matches TRBD1 (5 bases). The germline gives CDR1 SGHDN, CDR2 FVKESK. V was shortened by 0 bases and J by 5 bases, with 13 bases between the two germline ends. The length of the CDR3 is 15 residues. CDR3 sequence: CASSQDSSRAETQYF. CDR3 nucleotides: TGTGCCAGCAGCCAAGATTCGAGCAGGGCGGAGACCCAGTACTTC.

The chain joins TRBV27 to TRBJ2-4; a possible D gene is TRBD1 (6 bases). V was cut by 5 bases and J by 1 base, with 9 bases left in between. This CDR3 spans 14 amino acids. Germline values: CDR1 MNHEY, CDR2 SMNVEV (reference sequence). Here the CDR3 reads CASSQGRAKNIQYF. CDR3 DNA: TGTGCCAGCAGTCAGGGGCGGGCCAAAAACATTCAGTACTTC.

This clonotype occurred a few times. The chain recombines TRBV5-4 with TRBJ2-3; D perhaps matches TRBD1 (6 bases). This CDR3 is 17 amino acids long. Trimming removed 0 bases from V and 4 bases from J, with 18 bases in between. Germline V gives CDR1 SGHNT, CDR2 YYREEE (reference sequence). CDR3: CASSLGIQGLVADTQYF. DNA for the CDR3: TGTGCCAGCAGCTTGGGAATACAGGGCCTGGTCGCAGATACGCAGTATTTT.

This clonotype was detected many times. The chain recombines TRBV12-3 or TRBV12-4 with TRBJ1-1; possible D gene TRBD1, 6 bases. Trimming took 3 bases from V and 1 from J, leaving 12 bases between them. The CDR3 runs 15 residues. CDR3 sequence: CASSFGGPGNTEAFF. The DNA for the CDR3 is TGTGCCAGCAGTTTCGGGGGGCCCGGGAACACTGAAGCTTTCTTT.

This clonotype was recorded a few times. The J gene is TRBJ2-7, the V gene TRBV27, with 9 bases aligning to TRBD1. Trimming at V came to 6 bases and at J to 3 bases, leaving 6 bases not matched to a gene. This CDR3 has 14 residues. Germline CDR1 is MNHEY and CDR2 is SMNVEV (reference sequence). The CDR3 is CASSRGQGLYEQYF. The CDR3 DNA reads TGTGCCAGCAGCAGGGGACAGGGTCTCTACGAGCAGTACTTC.

The genes are TRBV12-3 or TRBV12-4 and TRBJ2-2, with D perhaps TRBD2 (6 bases). The CDR3 covers 15 residues. Trimming shortened V by 7 bases and J by 3 bases, and 15 bases separated the two germline ends. The CDR3: CASTEGGLDTGELFF. Here the CDR3 DNA reads TGTGCCAGCACCGAAGGAGGGTTGGACACCGGGGAGCTGTTTTTT.

The J gene is TRBJ2-7, the V gene TRBV30; 9 bases agree with TRBD2. The CDR3 extends over 14 amino acids. Germline loops: CDR1 GTSNPN, CDR2 SVGIG (reference sequence). The junction had 9 bases not matched to a gene; V was cut back by 3 bases and J by 6 bases. CDR3 residues: CAWRYLGTSIEQYF. The CDR3 region has the DNA TGTGCCTGGAGGTACCTTGGGACTAGCATCGAGCAGTACTTC. The whole variable domain, filled in from reference TRBV30 and TRBJ2-7, reads SQTIHQWPATLVQPVGSPLSLECTVEGTSNPNLYWYRQAAGRGLQLLFYSVGIGQISSEVPQNLSASRPQDRQFILSSKKLLLSDSGFYLCAWRYLGTSIEQYFGPGTRLTVT.

This clonotype appeared a few times. The CDR3 reads CASQRGDNTGELFF. The CDR3, as DNA: TGTGCCAGCCAGAGGGGTGATAACACCGGGGAGCTGTTTTTT. This chain uses TRBV6-1 with TRBJ2-2; D assignment may be TRBD1 or TRBD2 (5 bases each). This CDR3 has 14 residues. CDR1 is MNHNS, CDR2 SASEGT, per germline. The V and J ends lost 8 bases and 2 bases respectively, with 12 bases between them.

Many counts were recorded for this clonotype. Here the CDR3 reads CASSLKGASSPLHF. DNA of the CDR3: TGTGCCAGCAGTTTAAAGGGCGCGAGTTCACCCCTCCACTTT. The rearrangement joins TRBV12-3 or TRBV12-4 to TRBJ1-6, with D hard to call. V was clipped by 2 bases and J by 9 bases, with 11 bases between them. The CDR3 is 14 amino acids.

This clonotype appeared a few times. The CDR3 does not close with the conserved phenylalanine or tryptophan, likely indicating a read error. The limits of the CDR3 on the DNA are not certain, so only TCRdb's listed CDR3 is given. The V gene is TRBV2, the J gene TRBJ2-7; TRBD2, as called in the table, went unchecked against the DNA. Inclusive of both ends, the CDR3 amounts to 14 amino acids. The V gene's germline CDR1 is SNHLY and CDR2 FYNNEI. CDR3 protein: CASRVLAGGPYEQY.

The chain joins TRBV7-9 to TRBJ1-6, with 8 bases that match TRBD1. Germline lookup yields CDR1 SEHNR and CDR2 FQNEAQ (reference sequence). There are 16 residues in the CDR3. V lost 5 bases, J lost 7 bases, and 10 bases stayed unmatched. The CDR3 loop is CASSETGTGLNSPLHF. CDR3 DNA: TGTGCCAGCAGCGAGACCGGGACAGGATTGAATTCACCCCTCCACTTT.

The chain joins TRBV12-3 or TRBV12-4 to TRBJ2-1, with TRBD2 matching over 12 bases. V dropped 6 bases and J dropped 2; count of bases not matched to a gene: 5. There are 16 residues in the CDR3. The CDR3 DNA reads TGTGCCAGCAGCCCCAGACTAGCGGGGGCCTACAATGAGCAGTTCTTC. Protein: CASSPRLAGAYNEQFF.

This clonotype was recorded at least ten times. This sequence joins TRBV7-2 and TRBJ2-3, with TRBD2 matching over 8 bases. This CDR3 spans 14 amino acids. With 4 bases clipped from V and 2 bases from J, the junction kept 2 bases outside the gene matches. The germline CDR1 and CDR2 sequences are SGHTA and FQGNSA. The chain's CDR3 is CASSSGGTTDTQYF. Here the CDR3 DNA reads TGTGCCAGCAGCTCGGGGGGGACCACAGATACGCAGTATTTT.

This clonotype came up a few times. J is TRBJ2-7 and V is TRBV14, with D hard to call. Trimming shortened V by 0 bases and J by 4 bases, and 7 bases separated the two germline ends. The CDR3 runs to 13 residues. Germline loops: CDR1 SGHDN, CDR2 FVKESK. The CDR3 DNA follows: TGTGCCAGCAGCCAAGATCCCCGGTACGAGCAGTACTTC. Protein: CASSQDPRYEQYF.

This clonotype was observed at least ten times. In nucleotides, the CDR3 is TGTGCCAGCAGCGTAGCTAGCGGGAACTACAATGAGCAGTTCTTC. Its protein product is CASSVASGNYNEQFF. This chain uses TRBV9 with TRBJ2-1, with 9 bases matching TRBD2. The CDR3 length is 15 residues. The V and J ends lost 0 bases and 3 bases, in that order; junction bases with no gene match: 1. CDR1 is SGDLS and CDR2 is YYNGEE in the germline V gene.

The V and J genes are TRBV7-9 and TRBJ2-3; 8 positions match TRBD1. Germline lookup yields CDR1 SEHNR and CDR2 FQNEAQ (reference sequence). This CDR3 is 15 amino acids long. Unmatched junction bases numbered 8, after V lost 2 bases and J lost 7 bases. Here the CDR3 DNA reads TGTGCCAGCAGCTTACAGGGGGCGCAACAAAATACGCAGTATTTT. Its translation: CASSLQGAQQNTQYF.